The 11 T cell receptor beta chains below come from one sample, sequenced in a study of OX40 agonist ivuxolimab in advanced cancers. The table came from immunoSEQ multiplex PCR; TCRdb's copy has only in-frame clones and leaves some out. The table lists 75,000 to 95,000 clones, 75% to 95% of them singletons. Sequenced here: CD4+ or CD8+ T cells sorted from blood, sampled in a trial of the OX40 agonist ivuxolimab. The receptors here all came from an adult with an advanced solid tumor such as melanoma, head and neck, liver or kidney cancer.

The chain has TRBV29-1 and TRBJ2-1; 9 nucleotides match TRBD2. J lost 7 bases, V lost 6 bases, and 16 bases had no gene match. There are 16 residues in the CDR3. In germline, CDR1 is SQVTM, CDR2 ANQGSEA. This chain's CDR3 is CSVTGIAGEWGNEQFF. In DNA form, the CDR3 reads TGCAGCGTAACTGGCATAGCGGGAGAGTGGGGGAATGAGCAGTTCTTC.

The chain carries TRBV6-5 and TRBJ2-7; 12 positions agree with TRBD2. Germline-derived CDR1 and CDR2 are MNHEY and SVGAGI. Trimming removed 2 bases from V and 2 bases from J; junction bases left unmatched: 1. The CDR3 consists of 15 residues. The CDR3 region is CASSYRLAGAYEQYF. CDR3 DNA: TGTGCCAGCAGTTACCGACTAGCGGGAGCCTACGAGCAGTACTTC.

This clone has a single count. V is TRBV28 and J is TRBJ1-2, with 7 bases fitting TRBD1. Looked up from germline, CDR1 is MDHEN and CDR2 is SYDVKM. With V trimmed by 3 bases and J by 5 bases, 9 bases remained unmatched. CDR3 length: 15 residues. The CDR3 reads CASSFSGTEQYGYTF. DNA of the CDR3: TGTGCCAGCAGTTTCTCCGGGACAGAGCAGTATGGCTACACCTTC.

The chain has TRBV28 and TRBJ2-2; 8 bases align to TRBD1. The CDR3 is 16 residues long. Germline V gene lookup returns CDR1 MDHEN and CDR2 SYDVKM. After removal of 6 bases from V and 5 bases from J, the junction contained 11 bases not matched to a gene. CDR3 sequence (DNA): TGTGCCAGCAGACCACAGGGGGATGGTCCGACCGGGGAGCTGTTTTTT. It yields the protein CASRPQGDGPTGELFF.

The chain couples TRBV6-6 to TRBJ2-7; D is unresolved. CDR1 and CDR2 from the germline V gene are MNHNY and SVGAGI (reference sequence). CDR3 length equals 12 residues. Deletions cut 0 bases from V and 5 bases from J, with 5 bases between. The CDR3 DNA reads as TGTGCCAGCAGTTACTCGGCCCACGAGCAGTACTTC. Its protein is CASSYSAHEQYF.

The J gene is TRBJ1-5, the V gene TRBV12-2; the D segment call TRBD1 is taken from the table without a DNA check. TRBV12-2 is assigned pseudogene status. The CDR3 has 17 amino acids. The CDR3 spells CASRFIFGQAPDQPQHF. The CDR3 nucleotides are TGTGCAAGTCGCTTTATTTTTGGACAGGCCCCAGATCAGCCCCAGCATTTT.

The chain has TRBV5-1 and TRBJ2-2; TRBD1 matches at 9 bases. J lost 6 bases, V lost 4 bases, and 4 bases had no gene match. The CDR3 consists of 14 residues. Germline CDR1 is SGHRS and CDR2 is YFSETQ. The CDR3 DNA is TGCGCCAGCAGCCGGGACAGGGAGGCCGGGGAGCTGTTTTTT. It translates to CASSRDREAGELFF.

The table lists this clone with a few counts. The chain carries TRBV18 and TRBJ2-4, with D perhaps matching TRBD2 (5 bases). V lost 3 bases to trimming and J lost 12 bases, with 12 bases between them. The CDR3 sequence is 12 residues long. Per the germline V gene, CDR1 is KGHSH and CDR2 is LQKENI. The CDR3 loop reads CASSPPVGDQYF. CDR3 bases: TGTGCCAGCTCACCCCCCGTCGGGGATCAGTACTTC. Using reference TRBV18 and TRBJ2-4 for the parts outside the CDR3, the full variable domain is NAGVMQNPRHLVRRRGQEARLRCSPMKGHSHVYWYRQLPEEGLKFMVYLQKENIIDESGMPKERFSAEFPKEGPSILRIQQVVRGDSAAYFCASSPPVGDQYFGAGTRLSVL.

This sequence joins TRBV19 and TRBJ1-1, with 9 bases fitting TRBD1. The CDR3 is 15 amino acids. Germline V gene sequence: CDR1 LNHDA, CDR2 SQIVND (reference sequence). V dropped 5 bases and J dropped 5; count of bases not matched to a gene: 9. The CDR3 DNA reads TGTGCCAGTAGTGAACAGGGGGCGCGTTTAACTGAAGCTTTCTTT. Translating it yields CASSEQGARLTEAFF.

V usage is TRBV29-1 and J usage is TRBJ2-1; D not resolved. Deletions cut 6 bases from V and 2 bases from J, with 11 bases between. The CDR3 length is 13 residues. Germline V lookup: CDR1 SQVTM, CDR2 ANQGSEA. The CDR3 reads CSVASSTYNEQFF. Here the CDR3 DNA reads TGCAGCGTGGCAAGCAGTACCTACAATGAGCAGTTCTTC.

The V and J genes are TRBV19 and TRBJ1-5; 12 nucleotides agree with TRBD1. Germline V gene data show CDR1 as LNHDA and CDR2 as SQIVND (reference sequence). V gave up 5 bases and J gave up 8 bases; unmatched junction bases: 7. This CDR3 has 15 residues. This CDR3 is CASSLRDRGLEPQHF. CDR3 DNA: TGTGCCAGTAGTTTACGGGACAGGGGGCTGGAGCCCCAGCATTTT.